Each of the 20 T cell receptor beta chains below was sequenced from the same sample in a study of post-analysis software for immune sequencing data. Broader study findings: Five TRBV segments were significantly more frequent in patients than in controls. TRBV5-6, TRBV5-1 and TRBV20-1 were among these segments.

TCR beta cDNA libraries included unique molecular identifiers. From the PCR reads, TCRdb called clonotypes with MiXCR, one entry per CDR3 protein. This sample carries roughly 800,000 distinct CDR3 sequences, just under 30% of them seen once, and the ten largest clones take around 0.6%. Antigens of these TCRs are unknown. Material: blood. The receptors originated from a girl aged 5-17 years with multiple sclerosis.

The chain carries TRBV2 and TRBJ2-4, with D unclear. This CDR3 comprises 14 residues. Trimming cost V 4 bases and J 0 bases, with 7 bases left between them. CDR1 is SNHLY and CDR2 is FYNNEI in the germline V gene. The CDR3 nucleotides read TGTGCCAGCAGTGCCACCATAGCCAAAAACATTCAGTACTTC. It translates to CASSATIAKNIQYF.

This chain connects TRBV28 to TRBJ1-5, with D uncertain. Germline V gene lookup returns CDR1 MDHEN and CDR2 SYDVKM. Trimming cost V 5 bases and J 5 bases, with 16 bases left between them. The CDR3 is 15 residues long. CDR3 in amino acids: CASSSPSTPDQPQHF. The CDR3 bases are TGTGCCAGCAGTAGCCCATCTACCCCCGATCAGCCCCAGCATTTT.

The chain employs TRBV6-5 and TRBJ2-5; weak D call: TRBD2 (6 bases). V was shortened by 11 bases and J by 1 base, with 14 bases between the two germline ends. Germline lookup yields CDR1 MNHEY and CDR2 SVGAGI. The CDR3 runs to 13 residues. CDR3 nucleotides: TGTGCCTCTGGGTGGGGGGTCCAAGAGACCCAGTACTTC. Residues: CASGWGVQETQYF.

In this sample, this clonotype turned up a few times. The J gene is TRBJ1-2, the V gene TRBV6-6, with TRBD1 as a possible D gene (6 bases). V lost 5 bases and J lost 3, with 22 bases in between. The CDR3 is 17 residues long. CDR1 and CDR2 from the germline V gene are MNHNY and SVGAGI (reference sequence). The CDR3 sequence: CASSPQRGHLRHYGYTF. As DNA, the CDR3 is TGTGCCAGCAGTCCCCAAAGGGGACACCTTAGGCACTATGGCTACACCTTC.

This clonotype was counted only a few times. J is TRBJ2-5 and V is TRBV11-2; 7 positions match TRBD1. The CDR3 is 16 residues long. CDR1 is SGHAT, CDR2 FQNNGV, per germline. V was clipped by 5 bases and J by 3 bases; unmatched bases: 12. The CDR3 DNA follows: TGTGCCAGCAGCCTCGGCCGCGGGCAGGGGGAAGAGACCCAGTACTTC. This gives the protein CASSLGRGQGEETQYF.

This sequence joins TRBV20-1 and TRBJ2-7; the D gene is possibly TRBD1 (7 bases). Trimming pared 3 bases from V and 4 bases from J, leaving 16 bases between. CDR1 DFQATT and CDR2 SNEGSKA come from the germline V gene (reference sequence). The CDR3 is 14 residues long. The chain's CDR3 is CSASPRGVRYEQYF. CDR3 sequence (DNA): TGCAGTGCTAGCCCCAGGGGGGTTCGATACGAGCAGTACTTC.

This clonotype was seen more than once but under ten times. The V call is TRBV7-8, the J call TRBJ1-2; unclear D gene. Germline CDR1 is SGHVS and CDR2 is FQNEAQ. Trimming stripped 5 bases from V and 2 bases from J, with 12 bases between. The CDR3 has 14 residues. The CDR3 region is CASSLREANYGYTF. CDR3 nucleotide sequence: TGTGCCAGCAGCCTCCGGGAGGCCAACTATGGCTACACCTTC.

The chain links TRBV3-1 to TRBJ1-1; D is unresolved. The V gene lost 4 bases and the J gene lost 1 base, with 13 bases spanning the gap. This CDR3 has 15 amino acids. Looked up from germline, CDR1 is LGHDT and CDR2 is YNNKEL (reference sequence). Written as DNA, the CDR3 is TGTGCCAGCAGCCGAGAAAGGTTGAAGAACACTGAAGCTTTCTTT. As protein: CASSRERLKNTEAFF.

J is TRBJ2-1 and V is TRBV12-3 or TRBV12-4, with 7 bases aligning to TRBD2. The CDR3 loop spans 14 amino acids. Trimming removed 3 bases from V and 6 bases from J; junction bases left unmatched: 5. CDR3 nucleotides: TGTGCCAGCAGTTTCGGGACTAACCCCAATGAGCAGTTCTTC. It yields the protein CASSFGTNPNEQFF.

This clonotype was detected many times. The gene calls are TRBV29-1 and TRBJ2-1; 12 nucleotides agree with TRBD1. The ends lost 7 bases at V and 7 bases at J; junction bases unmatched: 8. The germline gives CDR1 SQVTM, CDR2 ANQGSEA. The length of the CDR3 is 14 residues. This chain's CDR3 is CSAGTGGENNEQFF. CDR3 nucleotide sequence: TGCAGCGCCGGGACAGGGGGCGAGAATAATGAGCAGTTCTTC.

This chain uses TRBV18 with TRBJ2-7, with TRBD2 matching 7 bases. V shed 4 bases and J 6 bases; nucleotides not matched to a gene: 9. The CDR3 loop spans 14 amino acids. From germline, CDR1 is KGHSH and CDR2 LQKENI. DNA of the CDR3: TGTGCCAGCTCACTTGACGCGGGAGAGGGCGAGCAGTACTTC. This translates into CASSLDAGEGEQYF.

There are a few counts of this clonotype. This chain uses TRBV4-3 with TRBJ2-7, with 10 nucleotides matching TRBD1. Germline V gives CDR1 LGHNA, CDR2 YSLEER. The CDR3 is 15 residues long. J gave up 3 bases and V 0 bases, and 2 bases lay outside the gene matches. In nucleotides, the CDR3 is TGCGCCAGCAGCCAAGATTGGACAGGGGGCTACGAGCAGTACTTC. This encodes CASSQDWTGGYEQYF.

This clonotype was picked up many times. This sequence joins TRBV20-1 and TRBJ1-2, with D possibly matching TRBD1 (5 bases). V was trimmed by 2 bases and J by 2 bases, leaving 15 bases between them. The germline V gene has CDR1 DFQATT and CDR2 SNEGSKA (reference sequence). This CDR3 spans 15 amino acids. The CDR3 sequence is CSARRLDGGNYGYTF. The CDR3 nucleotides are TGCAGTGCTAGACGTTTGGACGGGGGGAACTATGGCTACACCTTC.

The rearrangement joins TRBV28 to TRBJ2-3, with 8 bases lining up with TRBD1. V trimming: 8 bases; J trimming: 2 bases; junction bases outside the gene matches: 6. The CDR3 length is 14 residues. Germline CDR1 and CDR2: MDHEN and SYDVKM. DNA of the CDR3: TGTGCCAGCGGAAACAGGGGGACCACAGATACGCAGTATTTT. Residues: CASGNRGTTDTQYF.

J is TRBJ2-5 and V is TRBV4-3, with D possibly called TRBD1 or TRBD2 (5 bases each). Germline lookup yields CDR1 LGHNA and CDR2 YSLEER. V lost 0 bases and J lost 11, with 25 bases in between. The CDR3 length is 17 residues. This CDR3 is CASSQEGVGDQQNEQYF. CDR3 sequence (DNA): TGCGCCAGCAGCCAAGAGGGGGTCGGGGACCAGCAAAATGAGCAGTACTTC.

With respect to this clonotype: It is likely a read error, because the conserved phenylalanine at the end of the CDR3 is missing. The gene calls are TRBV19 and TRBJ2-1; 12 nucleotides align to TRBD2. Germline assignment: CDR1 LNHDA and CDR2 SQIVND (reference sequence). The junction had 12 bases not matched to a gene; V was cut back by 6 bases and J by 9 bases. The CDR3 runs to 16 residues. CDR3 amino acids: CASSSPTSGSWGEQFV. Written as DNA, the CDR3 is TGTGCCAGTAGCTCCCCGACTAGCGGGAGCTGGGGTGAGCAGTTCGTC.

J is TRBJ2-3 and V is TRBV9; the D is unclear. Germline V gives CDR1 SGDLS, CDR2 YYNGEE. Trimming left V 0 bases short and J 5 bases short, with 4 bases between. This CDR3 has 12 amino acids. The CDR3 sequence is CASSVGRDTQYF. CDR3 DNA sequence: TGTGCCAGCAGCGTAGGACGAGATACGCAGTATTTT.

This clonotype came up once. The gene calls are TRBV5-1 and TRBJ1-1, with no clear D. This CDR3 has 15 residues. The germline V and J ends were trimmed by 4 bases and 1 base, with 14 bases remaining between them. CDR1 and CDR2 (germline): SGHRS, YFSETQ. The CDR3 region is CASSTTDAPNTEAFF. The DNA of the CDR3 is TGCGCCAGCAGCACCACGGACGCACCGAACACTGAAGCTTTCTTT.

In DNA form, the CDR3 reads TGTGCCAGCAGCTTCTGGCAGAGCGGGAGGCATAACATTCAGTACTTC. As protein: CASSFWQSGRHNIQYF. This chain joins TRBV7-2 and TRBJ2-4; 9 bases match TRBD2. The trim removed 3 bases at V and 7 bases at J, leaving 10 bases unmatched. The V gene's germline CDR1 is SGHTA and CDR2 FQGNSA. The CDR3 runs to 16 residues.

Comments on this clonotype: At one of its ends the junction is not consistent with the germline gene, which may arise from a read error. The J gene is TRBJ2-3, the V gene TRBV18, with TRBD2 matching 8 bases. The CDR3 is 14 amino acids. Germline CDR1 and CDR2: KGHSH and LQKENI. The CDR3 bases are TGTGCCAGCTCCCCACCGGGGGGGGCAGATGCGCAGTATTTT. This codes for CASSPPGGADAQYF.